This T cell receptor (beta chain) was recorded in a study of T-cell memory formation after mild COVID-19. About the research overall: The study found TCR clusters largely donor specific.

TCR alpha and TCR beta cDNA libraries with sample barcodes and UMIs came from 5'RACE using constant-segment primers. Via MiXCR, TCRdb re-called the 5' RACE reads, giving one row per CDR3 protein. The data hold approximately 560,000 distinct CDR3 sequences, with 17% observed a single time. This clonotype occurred many times. The antigen remains unidentified. After removal of 0 bases from V and 6 bases from J, the junction contained 12 bases not matched to a gene. Germline CDR1 reads LNHNV; CDR2 reads YYDKDF (reference sequence). The CDR3 extends over 18 amino acids. The study's findings and limits: Within pre-infection memory, some responding clones were found, suggesting cross-reactive memory joined. Later expanders leaned CD4+, whereas day 15 to 85 contracting clones were balanced CD4/CD8.

This chain links TRBV15 with TRBJ2-5; the match to TRBD2 covers 11 bases. Input material: PBMCs or a T cell subset sorted from them (not recorded which). The TCR comes from an adult woman who had mild COVID-19 (a few samples of this study predate the infection). Cell type and time point are not known. The CDR3 DNA sequence: TGTGCCACCAGCAGAGAGGAAGGTTCTAGCGGGGGGATCAAGACCCAGTACTTC. Its protein product is CATSREEGSSGGIKTQYF.